Here is one T cell receptor beta chain with its context. Only in-frame clones appear in the TCRdb table, and some are missing; sequencing was by immunoSEQ multiplex PCR. Seen here are about 68,000 clones, around 95% observed once, and the top ten hold around 4.5%. Germline V gene sequence: CDR1 KGHSH, CDR2 LQKENI. This CDR3 has 16 residues. Trimming removed 4 bases from V and 0 bases from J; junction bases left unmatched: 6. This chain connects TRBV18 to TRBJ1-3; 7 nucleotides line up with TRBD1. The sample taken for sequencing was PBMCs. This receptor was taken from a man aged 35 to 55 with rheumatoid arthritis. The CDR3 here is CASSLGQLSSGNTIYF. In DNA form, the CDR3 reads TGTGCCAGCTCACTGGGACAGCTTAGCTCTGGAAACACCATATATTTT.